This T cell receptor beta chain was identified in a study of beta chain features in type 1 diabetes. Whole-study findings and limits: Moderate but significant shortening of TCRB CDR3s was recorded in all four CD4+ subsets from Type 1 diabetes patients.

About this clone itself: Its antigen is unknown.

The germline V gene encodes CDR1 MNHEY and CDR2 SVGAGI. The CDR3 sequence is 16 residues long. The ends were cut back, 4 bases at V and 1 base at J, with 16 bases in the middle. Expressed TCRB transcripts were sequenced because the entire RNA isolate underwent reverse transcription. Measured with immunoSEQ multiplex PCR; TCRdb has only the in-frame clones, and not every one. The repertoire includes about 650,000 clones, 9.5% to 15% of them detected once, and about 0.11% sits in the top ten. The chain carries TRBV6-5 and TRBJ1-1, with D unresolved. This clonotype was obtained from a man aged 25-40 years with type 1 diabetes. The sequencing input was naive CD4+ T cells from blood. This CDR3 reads CASSSSRPPANTEAFF. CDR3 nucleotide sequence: TGTGCCAGCAGTTCCTCCAGGCCCCCTGCGAACACTGAAGCTTTCTTT.